This entry lists 32 T cell receptor beta chains sequenced from one sample in a study of blood T cell repertoires in COVID-19. Sequencing used immunoSEQ multiplex PCR; TCRdb keeps in-frame clones, though not all of them. The sample holds fewer than 200,000 clones; around four fifths are singletons and the top ten take roughly 4.5%. Sequenced input: PBMCs or T cells enriched from blood (not recorded which). These receptors were obtained from a woman between 45 and 65 years old who had recovered from COVID-19.

The chain has TRBV18 and TRBJ1-5; TRBD1 matches at 7 bases. Germline V lookup: CDR1 KGHSH, CDR2 LQKENI. This CDR3 has 15 amino acids. The J segment lost 4 bases and the V segment lost 1 base, leaving 4 bases of the junction unmatched. CDR3 loop: CASSPQGARNQPQHF. The CDR3 nucleotides read TGTGCCAGCTCACCACAGGGGGCGCGGAATCAGCCCCAGCATTTT.

The chain recombines TRBV7-2 with TRBJ2-5; D ambiguous. Germline CDR1 and CDR2: SGHTA and FQGNSA. The CDR3 consists of 12 residues. The V and J ends lost 4 bases and 5 bases respectively, with 8 bases between them. CDR3 sequence (DNA): TGTGCCAGCAGCTCTTACGGGGAGACCCAGTACTTC. It specifies CASSSYGETQYF. Based on the CDR3 plus reference TRBV7-2 and TRBJ2-5, the full variable domain is GAGVSQSPSNKVTEKGKDVELRCDPISGHTALYWYRQSLGQGLEFLIYFQGNSAPDKSGLPSDRFSAERTGGSVSTLTIQRTQQEDSAVYLCASSSYGETQYFGPGTRLLVL.

The genes are TRBV5-5 and TRBJ2-3; 12 nucleotides agree with TRBD2. With 2 bases clipped from V and 6 bases from J, the junction kept 4 bases outside the gene matches. The CDR3 is 15 amino acids. Germline CDR1 reads SGHKS; CDR2 reads YYEKEE (reference sequence). The CDR3 DNA follows: TGTGCCAGCAGCTTCCGACTAGCGGGAGCGGATACGCAGTATTTT. Amino acid sequence: CASSFRLAGADTQYF.

About this clone itself: Other DNA sequences within the sample encode an identical CDR3. CDR3 region: CASSPQQGSGANVLTF. The CDR3 region has the DNA TGTGCCAGCTCACCGCAGCAGGGCTCTGGGGCCAACGTCCTGACTTTC. The V and J genes are TRBV18 and TRBJ2-6; maybe TRBD1 (5 bases). CDR1 KGHSH and CDR2 LQKENI come from the germline V gene. This CDR3 comprises 16 residues. Trimming took 3 bases from V and 0 from J, leaving 9 bases between them.

The chain links TRBV12-3 or TRBV12-4 to TRBJ1-1, with D hard to call. Trimming stripped 5 bases from V and 0 bases from J, with 7 bases between. The CDR3 runs to 13 residues. The DNA of the CDR3 is TGTGCCAGCAGTGGACTTATGAACACTGAAGCTTTCTTT. Residues: CASSGLMNTEAFF.

This clone was counted many times. V usage is TRBV5-6 and J usage is TRBJ2-1; unclear D gene. The CDR3 contains 19 residues. V was trimmed by 0 bases and J by 0 bases, leaving 19 bases between them. Germline CDR1 is SGHDT and CDR2 is YYEEEE. The CDR3 region has the DNA TGTGCCAGCAGCTTGGTATCATCGAACCTTCGCAGCTCCTACAATGAGCAGTTCTTC. It encodes CASSLVSSNLRSSYNEQFF.

This clone came up a few times. This rearrangement joins TRBV20-1 to TRBJ1-2, with 8 positions matching TRBD1. Looked up from germline, CDR1 is DFQATT and CDR2 is SNEGSKA (reference sequence). Losses at the gene ends were 3 bases for V and 11 bases for J; bases not matched to a gene: 5. The length of the CDR3 is 11 residues. The CDR3 nucleotides read TGCAGTGCTAGTAGACAGGGGCGGTACACCTTC. Protein: CSASRQGRYTF.

The chain recombines TRBV30 with TRBJ1-1; D is possibly TRBD1 (5 bases). This CDR3 is 13 amino acids long. Trimming stripped 3 bases from V and 6 bases from J, with 14 bases between. In germline, CDR1 is GTSNPN, CDR2 SVGIG (reference sequence). The CDR3 loop reads CAWRAGAGAEAFF. The CDR3, as DNA: TGTGCCTGGAGGGCGGGAGCGGGGGCTGAAGCTTTCTTT.

The chain has TRBV11-1 and TRBJ1-1; 7 bases align to TRBD1. Germline V gene data show CDR1 as SGHAT and CDR2 as FQDESV (reference sequence). The CDR3 is 15 amino acids. Unmatched junction bases numbered 4, after V lost 2 bases and J lost 1 base. The CDR3 region has the DNA TGTGCCAGCAGCTTAACAACAGGGGCGAACACTGAAGCTTTCTTT. It translates to CASSLTTGANTEAFF. Complete variable domain (other parts from reference TRBV11-1 and TRBJ1-1): EAEVAQSPRYKITEKSQAVAFWCDPISGHATLYWYRQILGQGPELLVQFQDESVVDDSQLPKDRFSAERLKGVDSTLKIQPAELGDSAMYLCASSLTTGANTEAFFGQGTRLTVV.

V usage is TRBV28 and J usage is TRBJ1-2, with 11 nucleotides matching TRBD1. Trimming removed 5 bases from V and 8 bases from J; junction bases left unmatched: 7. Germline-derived CDR1 and CDR2 are MDHEN and SYDVKM. This CDR3 region has 14 residues. The CDR3 protein is CASSPYRTGGGYTF. For the CDR3, the DNA is TGTGCCAGCAGTCCCTATCGGACAGGGGGCGGCTACACCTTC.

V gene TRBV6-1 combines with J gene TRBJ2-7; 7 bases line up with TRBD1. With V trimmed by 0 bases and J by 10 bases, 6 bases remained unmatched. CDR1 and CDR2 from the germline V gene are MNHNS and SASEGT. The CDR3 has 13 amino acids. The CDR3 is CASSEAPDRDQYV. CDR3 nucleotide sequence: TGTGCCAGCAGTGAAGCCCCCGACAGGGACCAGTACGTC.

The chain recombines TRBV27 with TRBJ1-6, with 8 positions matching TRBD1. Trimming removed 0 bases from V and 9 bases from J; junction bases left unmatched: 7. Germline CDR1 is MNHEY and CDR2 is SMNVEV (reference sequence). The CDR3 runs to 16 residues. This CDR3 is CASSLSSQGAGSPLHF. CDR3 DNA: TGTGCCAGCAGTTTATCGTCGCAGGGGGCAGGTTCACCCCTCCACTTT.

The rearrangement uses TRBV7-2 and TRBJ2-1; possibly TRBD2 for D (5 bases). The ends were cut back, 5 bases at V and 4 bases at J, with 18 bases in the middle. CDR3 length equals 16 residues. Germline assignment: CDR1 SGHTA and CDR2 FQGNSA. In nucleotides, the CDR3 is TGTGCCAGCAGCCCCCTGTCTAGGACTGGGTACAATGAGCAGTTCTTC. Translated: CASSPLSRTGYNEQFF.

This clone was detected a few times. The V call is TRBV30, the J call TRBJ1-2; the D is unclear. The V gene's germline CDR1 is GTSNPN and CDR2 SVGIG (reference sequence). Trimming stripped 0 bases from V and 4 bases from J, with 18 bases between. This CDR3 is 16 amino acids long. The CDR3 protein is CAWSVLPGVRSYGYTF. The DNA for the CDR3 is TGTGCCTGGAGTGTACTCCCCGGGGTCAGGAGCTATGGCTACACCTTC.

In its sample, this clone was seen a few times. This chain uses TRBV4-3 with TRBJ2-2; the D is unclear. CDR1 is LGHNA, CDR2 YSLEER, per germline. Trimming took off 1 base at V and 1 base at J, with 4 bases between the two ends. The CDR3 runs to 14 residues. The CDR3 nucleotides read TGCGCCAGCAGCCAAGTCCTGAACACCGGGGAGCTGTTTTTT. Amino acids: CASSQVLNTGELFF.

The gene calls are TRBV6-5 and TRBJ1-2; TRBD1 matches 8 bases. Germline assignment: CDR1 MNHEY and CDR2 SVGAGI. The CDR3 is made up of 14 amino acids. Losses at the gene ends were 6 bases for V and 4 bases for J; bases not matched to a gene: 7. CDR3 nucleotides: TGTGCCAGCAGGAGCCACAGGGGGTCCTATGGCTACACCTTC. Translation: CASRSHRGSYGYTF.

V and J are TRBV15 and TRBJ1-5; perhaps TRBD1 as D (6 bases). The CDR3 has 15 amino acids. Germline assignment: CDR1 LNHNV and CDR2 YYDKDF (reference sequence). Trimming took 1 base from V and 2 from J, leaving 9 bases between them. The DNA for the CDR3 is TGTGCCACCAGCAGAGGGGGGCAGGGCAATCAGCCCCAGCATTTT. The encoded protein is CATSRGGQGNQPQHF.

J is TRBJ1-1 and V is TRBV28; TRBD1 is a possible D gene (5 bases). The CDR3 covers 16 residues. Trimming shortened V by 6 bases and J by 0 bases, and 17 bases separated the two germline ends. Germline CDR1 MDHEN, CDR2 SYDVKM. CDR3 loop: CASRGGGSVLNTEAFF. Written as DNA, the CDR3 is TGTGCCAGCAGAGGCGGGGGAAGCGTCCTGAACACTGAAGCTTTCTTT. Filled out from reference TRBV28 and TRBJ1-1, the complete variable domain reads DVKVTQSSRYLVKRTGEKVFLECVQDMDHENMFWYRQDPGLGLRLIYFSYDVKMKEKGDIPEGYSVSREKKERFSLILESASTNQTSMYLCASRGGGSVLNTEAFFGQGTRLTVV.

V gene TRBV25-1 combines with J gene TRBJ1-5, with 7 bases identical to TRBD1. CDR1 is MGHDK and CDR2 is SYGVNS in the germline V gene. CDR3 size: 16 residues. Losses at the gene ends were 9 bases for V and 1 base for J; bases not matched to a gene: 12. CDR3: CASEPEGARSNQPQHF. In DNA form, the CDR3 reads TGTGCCAGTGAGCCGGAGGGGGCGCGGAGCAATCAGCCCCAGCATTTT.

This clone was found once. The CDR3 here is CASSLERVGNTIYF. In DNA form, the CDR3 reads TGTGCCAGCAGCTTAGAACGGGTGGGAAACACCATATATTTT. This chain uses TRBV7-9 with TRBJ1-3; no reliable D call. Germline V lookup: CDR1 SEHNR, CDR2 FQNEAQ (reference sequence). This CDR3 spans 14 amino acids. Trimming pared 1 base from V and 4 bases from J, leaving 8 bases between.

V is TRBV28 and J is TRBJ1-5; 9 nucleotides align to TRBD1. Losses at the gene ends were 6 bases for V and 7 bases for J; bases not matched to a gene: 7. CDR3 length: 14 amino acids. Germline CDR1 reads MDHEN; CDR2 reads SYDVKM. The CDR3 region has the DNA TGTGCCAGCAGCAGACAGGGGGGGGACCAGCCCCAGCATTTT. Its translation: CASSRQGGDQPQHF. Complete variable domain (other parts from reference TRBV28 and TRBJ1-5): DVKVTQSSRYLVKRTGEKVFLECVQDMDHENMFWYRQDPGLGLRLIYFSYDVKMKEKGDIPEGYSVSREKKERFSLILESASTNQTSMYLCASSRQGGDQPQHFGDGTRLSIL.

The rearrangement links TRBV9 to TRBJ1-6, with D perhaps TRBD1 (5 bases). V lost 4 bases and J lost 9, with 14 bases in between. Germline values: CDR1 SGDLS, CDR2 YYNGEE. This CDR3 comprises 14 residues. CDR3 nucleotide sequence: TGTGCCAGCAGCCCACTCGGGAGGGGTTCACCCCTCCACTTT. This gives the protein CASSPLGRGSPLHF.

The chain couples TRBV24-1 to TRBJ2-5; no definite D call. This CDR3 spans 13 amino acids. V was clipped by 0 bases and J by 6 bases, with 7 bases between them. Germline V gene lookup returns CDR1 KGHDR and CDR2 SFDVKD. CDR3 bases: TGTGCCACCAGTGATTTGGAGGCGAAGACCCAGTACTTC. Translating gives CATSDLEAKTQYF.

This clone was seen a handful of times. The J gene is TRBJ1-5, the V gene TRBV7-9, with D unresolved. This CDR3 spans 13 amino acids. The germline V and J ends were trimmed by 5 bases and 6 bases, with 11 bases remaining between them. CDR1 and CDR2 from the germline V gene are SEHNR and FQNEAQ (reference sequence). As DNA, the CDR3 is TGTGCCAGCAGCGCCCAGGAGGGTCAGCCCCAGCATTTT. Amino acid sequence: CASSAQEGQPQHF. The whole variable domain, filled in from reference TRBV7-9 and TRBJ1-5, reads DTGVSQNPRHKITKRGQNVTFRCDPISEHNRLYWYRQTLGQGPEFLTYFQNEAQLEKSRLLSDRFSAERPKGSFSTLEIQRTEQGDSAMYLCASSAQEGQPQHFGDGTRLSIL.

The chain combines TRBV19 with TRBJ2-3; no reliable D call. Trimming left V 7 bases short and J 2 bases short, with 10 bases between. CDR1 is LNHDA, CDR2 SQIVND, per germline (reference sequence). The CDR3 runs to 13 residues. The DNA of the CDR3 is TGTGCCAGTATGCCGGGTACCACAGATACGCAGTATTTT. Residues: CASMPGTTDTQYF.

Only one count was recorded for this clone. CDR3 amino acids: CASSQQGVGTEAFF. DNA for the CDR3: TGTGCCAGCAGCCAACAGGGTGTGGGCACTGAAGCTTTCTTT. This chain joins TRBV7-9 and TRBJ1-1, with a weak D call TRBD1 (6 bases). The CDR3 spans 14 residues. The V end was cut by 5 bases, the J end by 4 bases, with 14 bases between. In germline, CDR1 is SEHNR, CDR2 FQNEAQ (reference sequence).

The chain carries TRBV7-8 and TRBJ2-3; 13 nucleotides match TRBD2. Per the germline V gene, CDR1 is SGHVS and CDR2 is FQNEAQ. This CDR3 is 16 amino acids long. V lost 3 bases, J lost 4 bases, and 4 bases stayed unmatched. The DNA of the CDR3 is TGTGCCAGCAGCTTCACTAGCGGGGGGGCCTCAGATACGCAGTATTTT. This gives the protein CASSFTSGGASDTQYF.

V gene TRBV4-1 combines with J gene TRBJ1-2; possibly TRBD1 for D (5 bases). V was shortened by 1 base and J by 6 bases, with 18 bases between the two germline ends. CDR1 is MGHRA, CDR2 YSYEKL, per germline. CDR3 size: 16 residues. The CDR3 reads CASSQGWGGADHGYTF. CDR3 nucleotide sequence: TGCGCCAGCAGCCAAGGGTGGGGCGGGGCTGATCATGGCTACACCTTC.

V is TRBV11-2 and J is TRBJ2-5; a weak D match, TRBD2 (6 bases). The CDR3 has 17 residues. Trimming took 3 bases from V and 4 from J, leaving 21 bases between them. The germline V gene has CDR1 SGHAT and CDR2 FQNNGV. In nucleotides, the CDR3 is TGTGCCAGCAGCTTCCTGACCGGGGGATGGGGCCGAGAGACCCAGTACTTC. Its translation is CASSFLTGGWGRETQYF.

This clone was seen only once. Other DNA sequences from this sample encode an identical CDR3 as well. This chain uses TRBV6-4 with TRBJ2-6; a weak D match, TRBD1 (6 bases). Looked up from germline, CDR1 is MRHNA and CDR2 is SNTAGT. CDR3 length: 15 amino acids. V was cut by 3 bases and J by 1 base, with 7 bases left in between. The CDR3 coding sequence is TGTGCCAGCAGTGAAACAGGGTCTGGGGCCAACGTCCTGACTTTC. It translates to CASSETGSGANVLTF.

The chain has TRBV28 and TRBJ1-5; D is perhaps TRBD1 (5 bases). This CDR3 has 15 residues. The V end lost 2 bases, the J end lost 1 base, and 9 bases lay between the germline ends. Per the germline V gene, CDR1 is MDHEN and CDR2 is SYDVKM. DNA for the CDR3: TGTGCCAGCAGTTTAATCCAGGGAAGCAATCAGCCCCAGCATTTT. Protein: CASSLIQGSNQPQHF.

CDR3 sequence reads: CASTGTGVHTIYF. For the CDR3, the DNA is TGTGCCAGCACCGGGACAGGGGTACACACCATATATTTT. J is TRBJ1-3 and V is TRBV25-1, with 10 bases aligning to TRBD1. V was clipped by 7 bases and J by 8 bases; unmatched bases: 5. There are 13 residues in the CDR3. Germline-derived CDR1 and CDR2 are MGHDK and SYGVNS.